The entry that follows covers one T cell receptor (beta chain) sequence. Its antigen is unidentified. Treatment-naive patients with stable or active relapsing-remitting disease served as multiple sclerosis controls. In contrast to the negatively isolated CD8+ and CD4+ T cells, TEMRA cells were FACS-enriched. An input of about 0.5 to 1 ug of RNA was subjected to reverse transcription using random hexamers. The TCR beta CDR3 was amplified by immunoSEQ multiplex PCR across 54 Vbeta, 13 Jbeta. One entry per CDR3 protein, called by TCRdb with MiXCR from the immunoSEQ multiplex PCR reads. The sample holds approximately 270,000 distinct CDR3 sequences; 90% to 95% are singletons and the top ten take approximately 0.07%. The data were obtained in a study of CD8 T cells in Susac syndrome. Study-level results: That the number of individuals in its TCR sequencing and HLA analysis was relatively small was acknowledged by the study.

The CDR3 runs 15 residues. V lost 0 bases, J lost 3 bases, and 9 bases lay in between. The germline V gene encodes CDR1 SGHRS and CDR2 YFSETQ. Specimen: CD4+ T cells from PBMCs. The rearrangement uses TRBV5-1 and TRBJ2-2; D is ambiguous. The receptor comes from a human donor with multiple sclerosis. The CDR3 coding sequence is TGCGCCAGCAGCTTGGAGGGTGAAGACACCGGGGAGCTGTTTTTT. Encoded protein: CASSLEGEDTGELFF.